This T cell receptor beta chain was captured in a study of T-cell reconstitution after alpha-beta-depleted transplantation in children. There are 15 residues in the CDR3. After removal of 2 bases from V and 7 bases from J, the junction contained 4 bases not matched to a gene. Unique molecular identifiers were used in preparing the TCRbeta library. TCRdb passed the PCR reads through MiXCR, listing each CDR3 protein once. This sample has under 750,000 distinct CDR3 sequences, with 23% found just once. General observations from the study: Reportedly, only several hundred clones from non-depleted graft cells drove alpha-beta T-cell counts at about two months.

About this clonotype itself: What it binds is unknown.

V gene TRBV12-3 or TRBV12-4 combines with J gene TRBJ2-1; TRBD1 agrees at 11 bases. Material: PBMCs, mostly from graft donor cells, obtained 360 days after TCRalphabeta/CD19-depleted stem cell transplant. The source is a boy younger than two who had a stem cell transplant for acute myeloid leukemia, so the T cells may come from the graft donor. CDR3 sequence (DNA): TGTGCCAGCAGTTTATGGACAGGGGGCCGTAATGAGCAGTTCTTC. This translates into CASSLWTGGRNEQFF.